This T cell receptor beta chain comes out of a study of OX40 agonist ivuxolimab in advanced cancers. Study-level results: CD8+ T cells (on average) carried more expanded clones than CD4+ T cells.

The table came from immunoSEQ multiplex PCR; TCRdb's copy has only in-frame clones and leaves some out. The sample has 66,000 or so clones, roughly 73% seen once. CDR3 length equals 11 residues. Germline loops: CDR1 SQVTM, CDR2 ANQGSEA. J lost 7 bases, V lost 6 bases, and 3 bases had no gene match. A note on this clone: Its specificity is not known.

The sample here was CD4+ or CD8+ T cells sorted from blood, taken in a trial of the OX40 agonist ivuxolimab. The clonotype was recovered from an adult with an advanced solid tumor such as melanoma, head and neck, liver or kidney cancer. The V gene is TRBV29-1, the J gene TRBJ2-1, with 7 bases fitting TRBD2. The CDR3 spells CSVGGGNEQFF. The CDR3 nucleotides read TGCAGCGTGGGGGGAGGGAATGAGCAGTTCTTC.